This T cell receptor (beta chain) was found in a study of blood T cells in healthy people across ages. About the research overall: About one barcoded beta molecule per two T cells was the capture yield of template switching.

Together with a sample-barcoded 5' primer, a J-beta primer mix was included in a second PCR lasting roughly 6 to 12 cycles. MiXCR was run by TCRdb on the 5' RACE reads, yielding one entry per CDR3 protein. The sample records 1,800,000 or so distinct CDR3 sequences, around 40% being singletons. The CDR3 loop spans 15 amino acids. The J segment lost 4 bases and the V segment lost 2 bases, leaving 5 bases of the junction unmatched. Germline loops: CDR1 MGHRA, CDR2 YSYEKL. Study-level findings and limits: Donor CMV infection status was unknown, possibly confounding age-related changes in expanded clonotypes.

This clonotype was seen only a few times. Its target is unknown. V is TRBV4-1 and J is TRBJ1-2, with 9 nucleotides matching TRBD1. The sequenced material came from blood. The sequence came from a human donor in good health. CDR3 coding DNA: TGCGCCAGCAGCCAATTGGGACAGGGCGGCTATGGCTACACCTTC. It encodes CASSQLGQGGYGYTF.